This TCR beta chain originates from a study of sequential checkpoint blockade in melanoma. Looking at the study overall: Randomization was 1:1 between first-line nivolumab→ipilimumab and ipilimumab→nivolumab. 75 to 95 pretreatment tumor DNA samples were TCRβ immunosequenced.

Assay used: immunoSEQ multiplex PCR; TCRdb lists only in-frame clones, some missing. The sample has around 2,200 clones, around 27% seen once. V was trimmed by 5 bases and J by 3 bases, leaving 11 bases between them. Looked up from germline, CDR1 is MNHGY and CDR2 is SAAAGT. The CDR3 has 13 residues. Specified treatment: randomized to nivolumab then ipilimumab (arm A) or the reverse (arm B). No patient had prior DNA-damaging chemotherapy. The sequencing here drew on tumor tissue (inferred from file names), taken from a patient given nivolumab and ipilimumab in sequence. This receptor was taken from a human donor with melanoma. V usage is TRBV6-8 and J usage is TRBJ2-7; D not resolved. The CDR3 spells CASSSHRYYEQYF. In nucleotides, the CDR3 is TGTGCCAGCAGTAGCCATAGGTACTACGAGCAGTACTTC.